This TCR beta chain was found in a study of T-cell memory formation after mild COVID-19. As for this clonotype: What it recognizes is unknown.

Trimming left V 0 bases short and J 8 bases short, with 10 bases between. Germline-derived CDR1 and CDR2 are PRHDT and FYEKMQ (reference sequence). The CDR3 has 13 amino acids. TCRdb reprocessed the 5' RACE reads with MiXCR, giving one entry per CDR3 protein. The top ten hold roughly a fifth of the sample, which has hundreds of thousands of distinct CDR3 sequences, 18% seen once. Notes on the study in general: SARS-CoV-2 specificity was not confirmed for second-wave clones peaking on day 37.

The source is a man aged 18 to 35 who had mild COVID-19 (a few samples of this study predate the infection). Cell type and time point are not known. The chain links TRBV13 to TRBJ1-2; D is uncertain. What was sequenced was PBMCs or a T cell subset sorted from them (not recorded which). CDR3 sequence (DNA): TGTGCCAGCAGCTTAGGACGGAAGGAGGGCTACACCTTC. The encoded protein is CASSLGRKEGYTF.